This T cell receptor (beta chain) came from a study of blood T cell repertoires in COVID-19. Study overall: The study drew acute and convalescent COVID-19 samples from the United States, Italy and Spain. Sources were T cells, B-cell-depleted T cells, or PBMCs; the material itself was cDNA or gDNA.

As handled by the study authors: Reference gene primer amplification in the assay estimated nucleated cell counts. Only in-frame clones appear in the TCRdb table, and some are missing; sequencing was by immunoSEQ multiplex PCR. V, J and clone size reflect that table, while D and trimming were determined from the DNA. The sample has approximately 170,000 clones; roughly nine tenths are singletons. Sequencing used peripheral blood. This sequence originates from a man aged 55 to 70 with acute or convalescent COVID-19.

The CDR3 DNA reads as TGTGCCAGTAGTATGGGGAGTGCTAGCTCCTACGAGCAGTACTTC. It encodes CASSMGSASSYEQYF. This sequence joins TRBV19 and TRBJ2-7; D may be TRBD2 (5 bases). Germline V gene data show CDR1 as LNHDA and CDR2 as SQIVND (reference sequence). There are 15 residues in the CDR3. Trimming removed 3 bases at V and 0 bases at J, with 12 bases between. The whole variable domain, remainder taken from reference TRBV19 and TRBJ2-7, is DGGITQSPKYLFRKEGQNVTLSCEQNLNHDAMYWYRQDPGQGLRLIYYSQIVNDFQKGDIAEGYSVSREKKESFPLTVTSAQKNPTAFYLCASSMGSASSYEQYFGPGTRLTVT.